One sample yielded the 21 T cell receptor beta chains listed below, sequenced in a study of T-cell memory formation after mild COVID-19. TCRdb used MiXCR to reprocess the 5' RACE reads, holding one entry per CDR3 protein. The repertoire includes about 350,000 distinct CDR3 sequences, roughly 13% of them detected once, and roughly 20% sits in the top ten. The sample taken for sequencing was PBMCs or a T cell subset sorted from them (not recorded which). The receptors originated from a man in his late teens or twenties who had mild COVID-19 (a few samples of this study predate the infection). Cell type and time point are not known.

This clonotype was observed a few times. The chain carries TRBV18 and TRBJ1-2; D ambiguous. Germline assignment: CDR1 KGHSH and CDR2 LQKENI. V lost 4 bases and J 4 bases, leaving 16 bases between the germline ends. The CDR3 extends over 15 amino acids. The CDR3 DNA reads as TGTGCCAGCTCACGGCCCTCGTTGAGGGCCTATGGCTACACCTTC. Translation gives CASSRPSLRAYGYTF. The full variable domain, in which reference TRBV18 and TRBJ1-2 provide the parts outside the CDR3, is NAGVMQNPRHLVRRRGQEARLRCSPMKGHSHVYWYRQLPEEGLKFMVYLQKENIIDESGMPKERFSAEFPKEGPSILRIQQVVRGDSAAYFCASSRPSLRAYGYTFGSGTRLTVV.

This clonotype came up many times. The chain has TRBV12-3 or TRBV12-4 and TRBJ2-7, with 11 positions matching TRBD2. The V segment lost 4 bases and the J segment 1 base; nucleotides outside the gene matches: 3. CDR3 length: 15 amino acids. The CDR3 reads CASSSLAGASYEQYF. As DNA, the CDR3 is TGTGCCAGCAGTTCACTAGCGGGGGCTTCCTACGAGCAGTACTTC.

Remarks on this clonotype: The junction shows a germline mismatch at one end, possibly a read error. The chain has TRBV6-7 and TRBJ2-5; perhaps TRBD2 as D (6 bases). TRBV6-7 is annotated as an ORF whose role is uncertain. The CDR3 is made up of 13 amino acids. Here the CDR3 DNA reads TGCGCCAGCAGTTCCCCGGGGGTCCCGACCCAGTACTTC. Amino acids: CASSSPGVPTQYF.

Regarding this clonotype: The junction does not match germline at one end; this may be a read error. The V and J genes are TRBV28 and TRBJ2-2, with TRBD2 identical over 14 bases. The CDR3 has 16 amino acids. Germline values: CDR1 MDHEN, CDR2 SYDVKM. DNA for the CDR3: TGTGCCAGCAGTTGGACTAGCGGGGGGCGCACCGGGGAGCTGGTTTTT. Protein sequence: CASSWTSGGRTGELVF.

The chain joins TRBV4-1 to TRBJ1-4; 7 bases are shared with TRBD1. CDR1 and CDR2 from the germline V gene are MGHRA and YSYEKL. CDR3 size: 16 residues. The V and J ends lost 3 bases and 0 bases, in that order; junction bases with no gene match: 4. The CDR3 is CASSQGTVATNEKLFF. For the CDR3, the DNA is TGCGCCAGCAGCCAGGGGACAGTTGCAACTAATGAAAAACTGTTTTTT.

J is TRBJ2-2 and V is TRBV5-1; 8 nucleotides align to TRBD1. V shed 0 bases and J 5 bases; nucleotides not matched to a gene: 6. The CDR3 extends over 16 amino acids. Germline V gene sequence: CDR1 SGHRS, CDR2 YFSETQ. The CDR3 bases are TGCGCCAGCAGCTTGGCGCCCAGGGGGCGGACCGGGGAGCTGTTTTTT. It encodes CASSLAPRGRTGELFF.

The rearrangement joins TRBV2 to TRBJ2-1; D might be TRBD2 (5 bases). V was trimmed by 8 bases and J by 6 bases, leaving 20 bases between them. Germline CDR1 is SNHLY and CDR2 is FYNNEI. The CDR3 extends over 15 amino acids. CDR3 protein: CASSNPGTDANEQFF. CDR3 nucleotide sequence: TGTGCCAGCTCAAACCCGGGAACTGACGCCAATGAGCAGTTCTTC.

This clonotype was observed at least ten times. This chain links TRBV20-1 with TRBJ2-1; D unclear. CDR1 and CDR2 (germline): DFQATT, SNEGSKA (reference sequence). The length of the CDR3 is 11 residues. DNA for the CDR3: TGCAGCCGTCACTCCTACAATGAGCAGTTCTTC. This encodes CSRHSYNEQFF.

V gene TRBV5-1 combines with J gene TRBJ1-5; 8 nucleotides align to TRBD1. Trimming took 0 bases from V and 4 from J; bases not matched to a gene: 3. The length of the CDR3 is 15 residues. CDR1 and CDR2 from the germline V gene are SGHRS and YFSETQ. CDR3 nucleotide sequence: TGCGCCAGCAGCTTGGGGACAGGGATAAATCAGCCCCAGCATTTT. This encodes CASSLGTGINQPQHF.

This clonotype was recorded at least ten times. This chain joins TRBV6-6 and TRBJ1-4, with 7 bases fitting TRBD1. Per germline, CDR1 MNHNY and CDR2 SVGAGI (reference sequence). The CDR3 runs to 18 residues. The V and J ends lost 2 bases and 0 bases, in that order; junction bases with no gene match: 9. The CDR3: CASSYNRDRDATNEKLFF. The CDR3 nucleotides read TGTGCCAGCAGTTACAATAGGGACAGAGATGCAACTAATGAAAAACTGTTTTTT.

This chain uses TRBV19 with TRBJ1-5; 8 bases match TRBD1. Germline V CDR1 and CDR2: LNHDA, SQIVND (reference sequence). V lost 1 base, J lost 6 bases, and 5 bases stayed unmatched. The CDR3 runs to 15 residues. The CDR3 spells CASSIGQGAGQPQHF. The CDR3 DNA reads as TGTGCCAGTAGTATAGGGCAGGGGGCCGGTCAGCCCCAGCATTTT.

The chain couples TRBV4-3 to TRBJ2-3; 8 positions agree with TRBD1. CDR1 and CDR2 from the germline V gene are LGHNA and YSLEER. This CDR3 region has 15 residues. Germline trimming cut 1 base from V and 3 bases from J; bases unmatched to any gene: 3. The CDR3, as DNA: TGCGCCAGCAGCCAAGGGACAGGGCGGACAGATACGCAGTATTTT. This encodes CASSQGTGRTDTQYF.

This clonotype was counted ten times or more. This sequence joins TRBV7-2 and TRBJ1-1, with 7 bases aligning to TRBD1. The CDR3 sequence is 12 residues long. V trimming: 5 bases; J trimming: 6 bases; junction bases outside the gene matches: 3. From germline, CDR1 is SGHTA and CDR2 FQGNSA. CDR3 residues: CASSLQGAEAFF. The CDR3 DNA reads TGTGCCAGCAGCCTGCAGGGGGCTGAAGCTTTCTTT. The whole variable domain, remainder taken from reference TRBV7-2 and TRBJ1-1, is GAGVSQSPSNKVTEKGKDVELRCDPISGHTALYWYRQSLGQGLEFLIYFQGNSAPDKSGLPSDRFSAERTGGSVSTLTIQRTQQEDSAVYLCASSLQGAEAFFGQGTRLTVV.

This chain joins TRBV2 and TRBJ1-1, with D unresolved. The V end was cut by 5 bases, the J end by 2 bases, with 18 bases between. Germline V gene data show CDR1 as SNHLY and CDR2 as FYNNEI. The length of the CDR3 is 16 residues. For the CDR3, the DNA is TGTGCCAGCAGTCCGAAACCCCCAGGCCTAAACACTGAAGCTTTCTTT. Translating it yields CASSPKPPGLNTEAFF.

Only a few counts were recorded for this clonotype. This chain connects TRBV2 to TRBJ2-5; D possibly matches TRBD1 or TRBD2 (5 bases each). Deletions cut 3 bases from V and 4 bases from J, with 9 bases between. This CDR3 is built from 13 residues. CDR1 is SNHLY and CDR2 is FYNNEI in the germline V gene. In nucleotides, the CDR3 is TGTGCCAGCAGTGATGGGACGATAGAGACCCAGTACTTC. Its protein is CASSDGTIETQYF. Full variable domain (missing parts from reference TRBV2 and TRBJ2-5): EPEVTQTPSHQVTQMGQEVILRCVPISNHLYFYWYRQILGQKVEFLVSFYNNEISEKSEIFDDQFSVERPDGSNFTLKIRSTKLEDSAMYFCASSDGTIETQYFGPGTRLLVL.

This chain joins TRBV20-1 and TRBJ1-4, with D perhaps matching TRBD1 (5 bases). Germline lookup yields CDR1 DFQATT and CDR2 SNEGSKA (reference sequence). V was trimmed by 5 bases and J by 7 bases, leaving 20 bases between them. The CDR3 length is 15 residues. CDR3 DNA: TGCAGTGCTCGTACAGGTGGCAGGGTGACTGAAAAACTGTTTTTT. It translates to CSARTGGRVTEKLFF.

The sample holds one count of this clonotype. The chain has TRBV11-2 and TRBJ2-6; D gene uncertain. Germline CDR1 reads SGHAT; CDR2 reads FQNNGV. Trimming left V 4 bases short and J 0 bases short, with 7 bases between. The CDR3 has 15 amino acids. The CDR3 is CASSSTSSGANVLTF. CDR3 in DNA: TGTGCCAGCAGCTCTACAAGCTCTGGGGCCAACGTCCTGACTTTC.

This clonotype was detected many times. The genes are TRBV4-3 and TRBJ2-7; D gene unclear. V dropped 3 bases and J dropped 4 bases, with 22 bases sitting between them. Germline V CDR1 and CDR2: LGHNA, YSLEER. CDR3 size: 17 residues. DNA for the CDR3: TGCGCCAGCAGCCAGGACCTCATGGCGGCGGTGAGTTACGAGCAGTACTTC. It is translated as CASSQDLMAAVSYEQYF.

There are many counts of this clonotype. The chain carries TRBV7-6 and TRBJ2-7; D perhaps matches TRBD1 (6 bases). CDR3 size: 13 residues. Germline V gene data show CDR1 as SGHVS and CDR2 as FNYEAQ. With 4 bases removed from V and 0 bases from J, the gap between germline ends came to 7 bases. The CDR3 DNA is TGTGCCAGCAGCTCAGGGGACTCCTACGAGCAGTACTTC. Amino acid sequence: CASSSGDSYEQYF.

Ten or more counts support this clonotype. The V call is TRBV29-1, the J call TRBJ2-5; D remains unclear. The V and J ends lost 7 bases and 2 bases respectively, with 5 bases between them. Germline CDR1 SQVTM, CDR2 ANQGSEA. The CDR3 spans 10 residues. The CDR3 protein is CSALQETQYF. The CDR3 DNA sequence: TGCAGCGCCCTTCAAGAGACCCAGTACTTC.

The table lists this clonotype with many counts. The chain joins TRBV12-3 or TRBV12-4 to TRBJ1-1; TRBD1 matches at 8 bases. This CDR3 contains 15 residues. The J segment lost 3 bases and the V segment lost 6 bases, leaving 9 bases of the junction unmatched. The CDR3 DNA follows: TGTGCCAGCAGGACAGGGGTTGCCGCTGACACTGAAGCTTTCTTT. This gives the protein CASRTGVAADTEAFF.